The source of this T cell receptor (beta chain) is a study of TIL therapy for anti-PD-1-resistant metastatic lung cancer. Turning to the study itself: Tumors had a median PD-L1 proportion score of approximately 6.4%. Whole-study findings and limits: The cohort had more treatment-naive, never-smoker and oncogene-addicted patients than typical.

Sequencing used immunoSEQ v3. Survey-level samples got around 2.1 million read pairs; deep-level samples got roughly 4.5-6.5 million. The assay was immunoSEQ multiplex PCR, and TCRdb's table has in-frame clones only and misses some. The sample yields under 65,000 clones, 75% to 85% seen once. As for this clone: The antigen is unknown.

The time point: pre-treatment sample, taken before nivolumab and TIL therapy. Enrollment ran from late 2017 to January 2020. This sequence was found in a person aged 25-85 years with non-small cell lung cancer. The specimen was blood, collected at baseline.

CDR3 in DNA: TGTGCCATCAGTGAGGGGACGGGAACGACAGATACGCAGTATTTT. This gives the protein CAISEGTGTTDTQYF. The genes are TRBV10-3 and TRBJ2-3, with D tentatively TRBD1 or TRBD2 (5 bases each). The V and J ends lost 2 bases and 3 bases respectively, with 12 bases between them. The germline gives CDR1 ENHRY, CDR2 SYGVKD. The CDR3 is 15 residues long.